The 13 T cell receptor beta chains in this list originate from one sample, sequenced in a study of shared T cell receptors in the human thymus. Data came from immunoSEQ multiplex PCR; TCRdb stores just in-frame clones and leaves some out. Found here are 700,000 or so clones, roughly 88% of them singletons; the top ten hold around 0.0099%. The sample was also reused in another study, on human thymus T cells.

What was sequenced was thymocytes. The receptors were sampled from a girl less than two years old with a congenital heart defect.

This rearrangement joins TRBV5-4 to TRBJ1-2; D is unclear. CDR1 is SGHNT, CDR2 YYREEE, per germline (reference sequence). The V gene lost 4 bases and the J gene lost 4 bases, with 17 bases spanning the gap. The CDR3 loop spans 15 amino acids. CDR3 coding DNA: TGTGCCAGCAGCCCCCAAAGTGAGGGAATCTATGGCTACACCTTC. Its protein product is CASSPQSEGIYGYTF.

The chain links TRBV7-9 to TRBJ1-4; possible D gene TRBD1, 5 bases. Trimming left V 3 bases short and J 2 bases short, with 7 bases between. CDR3 length equals 14 residues. Germline values: CDR1 SEHNR, CDR2 FQNEAQ (reference sequence). The CDR3 DNA is TGTGCCAGCAGCTTGGGGGGTACTAATGAAAAACTGTTTTTT. Its translation is CASSLGGTNEKLFF.

This sequence joins TRBV6-4 and TRBJ1-1; a possible D gene is TRBD1 (5 bases). The CDR3 sequence is 13 residues long. Trimming left V 2 bases short and J 3 bases short, with 7 bases between. CDR1 is MRHNA, CDR2 SNTAGT, per germline. This CDR3 is CASSDTGDTEAFF. The CDR3 DNA reads TGTGCCAGCAGTGACACAGGCGACACTGAAGCTTTCTTT.

The rearrangement links TRBV5-4 to TRBJ1-2; the D is unclear. The CDR3 contains 13 residues. Germline CDR1 and CDR2: SGHNT and YYREEE (reference sequence). The ends were cut back, 0 bases at V and 1 base at J, with 4 bases in the middle. CDR3 nucleotide sequence: TGTGCCAGCAGCTTGGACAATAACTATGGCTACACCTTC. Protein sequence: CASSLDNNYGYTF.

This clone was picked up one time. The chain joins TRBV20-1 to TRBJ2-1; unclear D gene. The CDR3 extends over 11 amino acids. V was shortened by 7 bases and J by 4 bases, with 8 bases between the two germline ends. Germline CDR1 reads DFQATT; CDR2 reads SNEGSKA (reference sequence). The CDR3, as DNA: TGCAGTGAGAACAGATACAATGAGCAGTTCTTC. Its protein is CSENRYNEQFF.

The V call is TRBV29-1, the J call TRBJ2-3, with TRBD2 as a possible D gene (5 bases). V shed 2 bases and J shed 6 bases, with 15 bases lying between them. Germline CDR1 is SQVTM and CDR2 is ANQGSEA. The CDR3 runs to 14 residues. In DNA form, the CDR3 reads TGCAGCGTTGAATTGCGGACTGTCCCGGATACGCAGTATTTT. Translated, it gives CSVELRTVPDTQYF.

This clone has just a few counts. CDR3 coding DNA: TGTGCCAGCAGCCTGTGGGACAGGGTCACCTACAATGAGCAGTTCTTC. Protein: CASSLWDRVTYNEQFF. This rearrangement joins TRBV5-4 to TRBJ2-1; 9 positions match TRBD1. Unmatched junction bases numbered 7, after V lost 4 bases and J lost 2 bases. The CDR3 has 16 amino acids. CDR1 SGHNT and CDR2 YYREEE come from the germline V gene (reference sequence).

J is TRBJ2-3 and V is TRBV6-4; 8 nucleotides agree with TRBD2. The CDR3 consists of 14 residues. Germline CDR1 MRHNA, CDR2 SNTAGT. J gave up 4 bases and V 6 bases, and 6 bases lay outside the gene matches. In DNA, the CDR3 is TGTGCCAGCAGAGGCGGGGGGCTCGCAGATACGCAGTATTTT. As protein: CASRGGGLADTQYF.

The chain employs TRBV21-1 and TRBJ1-6; the DNA was not compared with TRBD1, the D call given in the table. TRBV21-1 corresponds to a pseudogene. This CDR3 region has 16 residues. CDR3 DNA sequence: TGTGCCAGCAGCGCTACACCGGGACAGGGTGATTCACCCCTCCACTTT. Translated, it gives CASSATPGQGDSPLHF.

As for this clone: One junction end disagrees with the germline gene, perhaps due to a read error. The gene calls are TRBV5-1 and TRBJ1-6, with 8 bases aligning to TRBD1. The CDR3 runs to 15 residues. The germline V gene encodes CDR1 SGHRS and CDR2 YFSETQ. The CDR3 reads CASSPGQVYNSPLHF. The CDR3 DNA follows: TGCGCCAGCAGCCCGGGACAGGTTTATAATTCGCCCCTCCACTTT.

The J gene is TRBJ2-5, the V gene TRBV29-1; D is ambiguous. The CDR3 is made up of 13 amino acids. Germline V lookup: CDR1 SQVTM, CDR2 ANQGSEA. V lost 3 bases and J 4 bases, leaving 12 bases between the germline ends. The CDR3 sequence is CSVDAPSGETQYF. CDR3 bases: TGCAGCGTTGATGCTCCTAGTGGAGAGACCCAGTACTTC.

This chain joins TRBV6-1 and TRBJ2-5; tentatively, D is TRBD1 (6 bases). Trimming took 4 bases from V and 0 from J, leaving 18 bases between them. Per the germline V gene, CDR1 is MNHNS and CDR2 is SASEGT. This CDR3 has 17 amino acids. The CDR3 loop reads CASSGRGPPQYQETQYF. The CDR3, as DNA: TGTGCCAGCAGTGGCAGGGGCCCCCCCCAGTACCAAGAGACCCAGTACTTC.

This clone was seen once. The chain uses TRBV28 and TRBJ2-1; 9 bases are a match to TRBD2. V lost 3 bases, J lost 4 bases, and 1 base stayed unmatched. The CDR3 has 14 amino acids. The germline V gene encodes CDR1 MDHEN and CDR2 SYDVKM. DNA for the CDR3: TGTGCCAGCAGTTTTCTAGCGGGGTACAATGAGCAGTTCTTC. Translated: CASSFLAGYNEQFF.